A single sample is the source of the 10 T cell receptor beta chains below, sequenced in a study of blood T cells in healthy people across ages. Primed by a sample-barcoded 5' primer and a J-beta primer mix, a second PCR proceeded for roughly 6 to 12 cycles. TCRdb passed the 5' RACE reads through MiXCR, listing each CDR3 protein once. The sample lists 800,000 or so distinct CDR3 sequences, about 47% occurring once. Sequencing used blood. These receptors were obtained from a man older than 75 in good health.

This clonotype was counted once. This chain connects TRBV2 to TRBJ1-2; D unclear. The CDR3 sequence is 14 residues long. The V and J ends lost 3 bases and 5 bases respectively, with 13 bases between them. The germline V gene has CDR1 SNHLY and CDR2 FYNNEI. CDR3 sequence: CASSDVLVSYGYTF. CDR3 bases: TGTGCCAGCAGTGATGTTTTAGTGTCATATGGCTACACCTTC.

In the case of this clonotype: Compared with germline, one end of the junction differs, possibly owing to a read error. The chain links TRBV7-2 to TRBJ1-5; TRBD1 might be the D (5 bases). The CDR3 is 17 residues long. Per germline, CDR1 SGHTA and CDR2 FQGNSA. This CDR3 reads CANSSSGSRVGNQPQHF. CDR3 DNA sequence: TGTGCCAACAGCTCTAGTGGCTCCAGGGTTGGCAATCAGCCCCAGCATTTT.

Note on this clonotype: A read error may be the cause here, since a much bigger clone is one base away. V and J are TRBV20-1 and TRBJ1-1, with D unclear. Germline V gene sequence: CDR1 DFQATT, CDR2 SNEGSKA (reference sequence). CDR3 length equals 13 residues. CDR3 in DNA: TGCAGTGCTTTATTCACGTTCAGCACTGAAGTTTTCTTT. Its protein product is CSALFTFSTEVFF.

The rearrangement uses TRBV12-3 or TRBV12-4 and TRBJ2-4, with D unresolved. The assigned J gene may be wrong: the sequence end matches TRBJ2-7 better. The CDR3 is 15 amino acids. The CDR3 protein is CASSLRGYLRNEQYF. In DNA, the CDR3 is TGTGCCAGCAGTTTAAGAGGATACCTAAGGAACGAGCAGTACTTC.

The chain carries TRBV5-1 and TRBJ2-5; 9 nucleotides match TRBD1. The tail of the sequence fits TRBJ2-7 better, so the J call may be wrong. Germline V lookup: CDR1 SGHRS, CDR2 YFSETQ. The CDR3 covers 15 residues. The CDR3, as DNA: TGCGCCAGCAGCTTGTCGGGGACAGGGTACAGCGAGCAGTACTTC. Protein: CASSLSGTGYSEQYF.

The chain joins TRBV18 to TRBJ2-1, with 10 bases matching TRBD2. The CDR3 loop spans 16 amino acids. The germline gives CDR1 KGHSH, CDR2 LQKENI. J lost 5 bases, V lost 3 bases, and 7 bases had no gene match. The CDR3 spells CASSPRLAGTDNEQFF. In nucleotides, the CDR3 is TGTGCCAGCTCACCGAGACTAGCGGGTACCGACAATGAGCAGTTCTTC.

The chain couples TRBV5-6 to TRBJ1-1; the D is unclear. The length of the CDR3 is 14 residues. V lost 4 bases to trimming and J lost 5 bases, with 15 bases between them. Germline CDR1 is SGHDT and CDR2 is YYEEEE. The CDR3 spells CASSTGAFRTEAFF. CDR3 coding DNA: TGTGCCAGCAGCACGGGAGCCTTCCGTACTGAAGCTTTCTTT.

V and J are TRBV7-2 and TRBJ1-2; 10 positions match TRBD1. Trimming removed 5 bases from V and 6 bases from J; junction bases left unmatched: 9. CDR3 length: 15 residues. CDR1 and CDR2 (germline): SGHTA, FQGNSA. CDR3 nucleotide sequence: TGTGCCAGCAGCCCCTATCGACAGGGGGCAAATGGCTACACCTTC. It codes for CASSPYRQGANGYTF.

On this clonotype itself: A much larger clone differs by one base, so this may be a read error. The rearrangement links TRBV9 to TRBJ2-3; D ambiguous. In germline, CDR1 is SGDLS, CDR2 YYNGEE. CDR3 size: 14 residues. The CDR3 DNA reads TGTGCCAACAGCGCGGTCACGAGCACAGATACGCAGTATTTT. This sequence encodes CANSAVTSTDTQYF.

J is TRBJ2-1 and V is TRBV11-1; 11 bases fit TRBD2. The CDR3 has 16 residues. Germline CDR1 and CDR2: SGHAT and FQDESV (reference sequence). The J segment lost 2 bases and the V segment lost 5 bases, leaving 5 bases of the junction unmatched. The CDR3 loop reads CASSHLGLAAYNEQFF. Here the CDR3 DNA reads TGTGCCAGCAGCCACCTGGGACTAGCGGCCTACAATGAGCAGTTCTTC.